One sample yielded the 22 T cell receptor beta chains listed below, sequenced in a study of T cells in Graves' hyperthyroidism and ophthalmopathy (dated by TCRdb to about 2019). The protocol used for the library was multiplex PCR. TCRdb shows the sequencer as Illumina HiSeq 2000. TCR beta CDR3 regions were amplified from RNA transcripts. The TCR CDR3 was subjected to a first round of RT-PCR using the HTBI primer set and the Qiagen OneStep RT-PCR kit. The public reads were reprocessed in TCRdb via fastp at Q25 and MiXCR, keeping in-frame beta chains. Every entry covers one CDR3 protein and lists the most common genes and DNA from its rows. Here the sample has around 760,000 distinct CDR3 sequences; over 35% occur a single time. In total, the top ten clones hold less than 40% of the sample. The sequencing input was blood. The source is a woman in her thirties or forties with Graves' hyperthyroidism.

This clonotype was seen repeatedly, ten times or more. In nucleotides, the CDR3 is TGTGCCATCAGTGTTGGACAGGGGGGTGCTAGAGGGGCCAACGTCCTGACTTTC. Protein sequence: CAISVGQGGARGANVLTF. V usage is TRBV10-3 and J usage is TRBJ2-6; TRBD1 aligns across 10 bases. The germline V gene has CDR1 ENHRY and CDR2 SYGVKD. This CDR3 is 18 amino acids long. Unmatched junction bases numbered 10, after V lost 4 bases and J lost 4 bases.

The gene calls are TRBV20-1 and TRBJ2-5; D remains unclear. Per germline, CDR1 DFQATT and CDR2 SNEGSKA (reference sequence). Trimming pared 3 bases from V and 3 bases from J, leaving 14 bases between. The CDR3 has 14 amino acids. The CDR3 DNA is TGCAGTGCTAGCGCTCTCGCCCGAGAAGAGACCCAGTACTTC. Protein product: CSASALAREETQYF.

The chain couples TRBV28 to TRBJ2-5; 7 bases line up with TRBD1. V lost 5 bases and J lost 8; bases outside the gene matches: 11. Germline lookup yields CDR1 MDHEN and CDR2 SYDVKM. The CDR3 loop spans 14 amino acids. CDR3 DNA sequence: TGTGCCAGCAGTGCCTTTGACAGGGTAGTTACCCAGTACTTC. It encodes CASSAFDRVVTQYF.

The chain combines TRBV28 with TRBJ2-7; 7 bases are a match to TRBD1. CDR3 length equals 15 residues. The V gene's germline CDR1 is MDHEN and CDR2 SYDVKM. The V segment lost 1 base and the J segment 5 bases; nucleotides outside the gene matches: 8. CDR3 sequence reads: CASSLSPGGINEQYF. In DNA form, the CDR3 reads TGTGCCAGCAGTTTATCCCCAGGGGGTATCAACGAGCAGTACTTC. Full variable domain (outside the CDR3, taken from reference TRBV28 and TRBJ2-7): DVKVTQSSRYLVKRTGEKVFLECVQDMDHENMFWYRQDPGLGLRLIYFSYDVKMKEKGDIPEGYSVSREKKERFSLILESASTNQTSMYLCASSLSPGGINEQYFGPGTRLTVT.

Note on this clonotype: This may be a read error, as it is one base from a much larger clone. V is TRBV4-3 and J is TRBJ1-1; D gene uncertain. This CDR3 is built from 14 residues. The germline CDR1 and CDR2 sequences are LGHNA and YSLEER. DNA for the CDR3: TGCACCAGCAGTCCCAGATGGACGAACACTGAAGCTTTCTTT. Protein: CTSSPRWTNTEAFF.

This clonotype appeared a few times. No conserved phenylalanine or tryptophan is present at the end of the CDR3, so a read error is the likely explanation. The limits of the CDR3 on the DNA are not certain, so only TCRdb's listed CDR3 is given. The CDR3 region is CASSEGGV. This chain links TRBV9 with TRBJ1-4; the table's TRBD1 call for D was not verified on the DNA. In germline, CDR1 is SGDLS, CDR2 YYNGEE. The CDR3 is 8 amino acids in total, end residues counted.

This chain connects TRBV4-3 to TRBJ1-2; TRBD1 matches 7 bases. This CDR3 has 14 amino acids. J gave up 2 bases and V 4 bases, and 4 bases lay outside the gene matches. Per germline, CDR1 LGHNA and CDR2 YSLEER. Here the CDR3 reads CASSPVDRNYGYTF. The CDR3 DNA reads as TGCGCCAGCAGCCCCGTGGACAGGAACTATGGCTACACCTTC.

This clonotype was counted between two and nine times. The chain carries TRBV19 and TRBJ1-1, with 7 bases that match TRBD1. Germline CDR1 reads LNHDA; CDR2 reads SQIVND (reference sequence). CDR3 length: 14 residues. The J segment lost 3 bases and the V segment lost 1 base, leaving 2 bases of the junction unmatched. The CDR3 sequence is CASSIVGGDTEAFF. In DNA, the CDR3 is TGTGCCAGTAGTATAGTAGGGGGCGACACTGAAGCTTTCTTT.

This clonotype was picked up many times. V gene TRBV5-1 combines with J gene TRBJ1-4; possibly TRBD1 for D (5 bases). The V and J ends lost 0 bases and 6 bases respectively, with 12 bases between them. This CDR3 is 15 amino acids long. The germline CDR1 and CDR2 sequences are SGHRS and YFSETQ. The CDR3: CASSLGRGADEKLFF. CDR3 nucleotides: TGCGCCAGCAGCTTGGGGAGGGGCGCTGATGAAAAACTGTTTTTT.

The table lists this clonotype with many counts. The chain carries TRBV11-2 and TRBJ1-1, with D perhaps matching TRBD1 (5 bases). The CDR3 consists of 14 residues. V was pared by 5 bases and J by 4 bases, with 14 bases between. Looked up from germline, CDR1 is SGHAT and CDR2 is FQNNGV. The CDR3 reads CASSDPGKGTEAFF. The CDR3 DNA sequence: TGTGCCAGCAGCGATCCAGGGAAGGGCACTGAAGCTTTCTTT.

This clonotype was detected ten times or more. The chain links TRBV5-1 to TRBJ1-1; TRBD1 aligns across 7 bases. J lost 0 bases, V lost 1 base, and 6 bases had no gene match. The CDR3 sequence is 16 residues long. Germline CDR1 reads SGHRS; CDR2 reads YFSETQ. The CDR3 spells CASSLRQGAMNTEAFF. The CDR3 nucleotides read TGCGCCAGCAGCTTGAGACAGGGTGCAATGAACACTGAAGCTTTCTTT.

Many counts were recorded for this clonotype. The rearrangement uses TRBV7-2 and TRBJ1-4; D gene uncertain. This CDR3 has 13 amino acids. Germline V gene sequence: CDR1 SGHTA, CDR2 FQGNSA. Trimming stripped 0 bases from V and 3 bases from J, with 2 bases between. The CDR3 is CASSLAANEKLFF. Here the CDR3 DNA reads TGTGCCAGCAGCTTAGCTGCTAATGAAAAACTGTTTTTT.

CDR3 in DNA: TGCGCCAGCAGCCAAGGCTACTTTGGCGCTAATTCACCCCTCCACTTT. Protein product: CASSQGYFGANSPLHF. The rearrangement joins TRBV4-3 to TRBJ1-6; D not certain. Per germline, CDR1 LGHNA and CDR2 YSLEER. V was pared by 1 base and J by 6 bases, with 13 bases between. CDR3 length: 16 amino acids.

The rearrangement uses TRBV4-1 and TRBJ1-2, with D unresolved. The V end lost 0 bases, the J end lost 6 bases, and 8 bases lay between the germline ends. CDR1 is MGHRA, CDR2 YSYEKL, per germline. The CDR3 is 13 amino acids. CDR3 DNA sequence: TGCGCCAGCAGCCAAGAGGGCGCGAATGGCTACACCTTC. Translated: CASSQEGANGYTF.

The sample holds many counts of this clonotype. The chain links TRBV20-1 to TRBJ2-5, with D tentatively TRBD2 (6 bases). Trimming pared 3 bases from V and 5 bases from J, leaving 13 bases between. Germline V CDR1 and CDR2: DFQATT, SNEGSKA (reference sequence). This CDR3 contains 13 residues. The CDR3 sequence is CSASKEGAETQYF. DNA for the CDR3: TGCAGTGCTAGTAAGGAGGGTGCGGAGACCCAGTACTTC.

As concerns this clonotype: The junction and the germline gene differ at one end; a read error may be behind it. This chain connects TRBV5-1 to TRBJ2-2; 9 bases fit TRBD1. The CDR3 has 15 residues. CDR1 is SGHRS, CDR2 YFSETQ, per germline. The DNA for the CDR3 is TGTGCCAGCAACCCTTGGGACAGGGTAGCCGGGGAGCTGTTTTTT. This gives the protein CASNPWDRVAGELFF.

This clonotype was seen repeatedly, ten times or more. This sequence joins TRBV7-2 and TRBJ1-3; 7 bases line up with TRBD1. The CDR3 sequence is 17 residues long. The V gene end was trimmed by 0 bases and the J gene end by 0 bases; junction bases not matched to a gene: 5. The V gene's germline CDR1 is SGHTA and CDR2 FQGNSA. CDR3 bases: TGTGCCAGCAGCTTAGCTGGGACAGCTTACTCTGGAAACACCATATATTTT. Translated: CASSLAGTAYSGNTIYF. Based on the CDR3 plus reference TRBV7-2 and TRBJ1-3, the full variable domain is GAGVSQSPSNKVTEKGKDVELRCDPISGHTALYWYRQSLGQGLEFLIYFQGNSAPDKSGLPSDRFSAERTGGSVSTLTIQRTQQEDSAVYLCASSLAGTAYSGNTIYFGEGSWLTVV.

This clonotype was seen many times. This chain uses TRBV15 with TRBJ1-4, with 10 bases lining up with TRBD1. CDR3 size: 15 residues. After removal of 5 bases from V and 8 bases from J, the junction contained 8 bases not matched to a gene. Germline loops: CDR1 LNHNV, CDR2 YYDKDF (reference sequence). In DNA, the CDR3 is TGTGCCACCAGCGATACCGGGACAGGGGAAGAAAAACTGTTTTTT. Its protein is CATSDTGTGEEKLFF. The variable domain in full, completed from reference TRBV15 and TRBJ1-4, reads DAMVIQNPRYQVTQFGKPVTLSCSQTLNHNVMYWYQQKSSQAPKLLFHYYDKDFNNEADTPDNFQSRRPNTSFCFLDIRSPGLGDTAMYLCATSDTGTGEEKLFFGSGTQLSVL.

In its sample, this clonotype was seen a few times. The chain carries TRBV29-1 and TRBJ2-3; D remains ambiguous. The V end was cut by 1 base, the J end by 4 bases, with 9 bases between. Germline V CDR1 and CDR2: SQVTM, ANQGSEA. There are 13 residues in the CDR3. For the CDR3, the DNA is TGCAGCGTTGAAGGTGGGAACCCAGATACGCAGTATTTT. Its protein product is CSVEGGNPDTQYF.

This chain connects TRBV10-3 to TRBJ2-6; D unclear. This CDR3 has 13 amino acids. Germline V gene lookup returns CDR1 ENHRY and CDR2 SYGVKD. V lost 5 bases and J 8 bases, leaving 10 bases between the germline ends. CDR3 protein: CAISLEGSNVLTF. CDR3 sequence (DNA): TGTGCCATCAGTCTCGAAGGTTCCAACGTCCTGACTTTC.

The chain recombines TRBV19 with TRBJ1-3, with D possibly being TRBD1 (5 bases). Trimming took off 8 bases at V and 7 bases at J, with 18 bases between the two ends. Germline V lookup: CDR1 LNHDA, CDR2 SQIVND (reference sequence). The CDR3 sequence is 14 residues long. The CDR3 DNA is TGTGCCAGTGCGATGGGACTAGCGGTGAACACCATATATTTT. This sequence encodes CASAMGLAVNTIYF. The variable domain in full, completed from reference TRBV19 and TRBJ1-3, reads DGGITQSPKYLFRKEGQNVTLSCEQNLNHDAMYWYRQDPGQGLRLIYYSQIVNDFQKGDIAEGYSVSREKKESFPLTVTSAQKNPTAFYLCASAMGLAVNTIYFGEGSWLTVV.

The chain has TRBV7-9 and TRBJ2-2; unclear D gene. The CDR3 runs 16 residues. Trimming took off 5 bases at V and 0 bases at J, with 13 bases between the two ends. From germline, CDR1 is SEHNR and CDR2 FQNEAQ (reference sequence). For the CDR3, the DNA is TGTGCCAGCAGCCCCAGGTTCCGCGCGAACACCGGGGAGCTGTTTTTT. Translating gives CASSPRFRANTGELFF.